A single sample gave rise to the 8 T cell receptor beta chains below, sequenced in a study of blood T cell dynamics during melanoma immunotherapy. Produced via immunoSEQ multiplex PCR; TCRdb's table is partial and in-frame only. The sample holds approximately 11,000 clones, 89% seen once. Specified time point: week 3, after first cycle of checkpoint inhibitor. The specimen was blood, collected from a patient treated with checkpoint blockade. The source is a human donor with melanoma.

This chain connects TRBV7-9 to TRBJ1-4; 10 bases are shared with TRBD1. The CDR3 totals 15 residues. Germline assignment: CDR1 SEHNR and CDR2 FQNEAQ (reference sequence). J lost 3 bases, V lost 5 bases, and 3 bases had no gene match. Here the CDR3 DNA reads TGTGCCAGCAGCACAGGACAGGGGGCTAATGAAAAACTGTTTTTT. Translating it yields CASSTGQGANEKLFF.

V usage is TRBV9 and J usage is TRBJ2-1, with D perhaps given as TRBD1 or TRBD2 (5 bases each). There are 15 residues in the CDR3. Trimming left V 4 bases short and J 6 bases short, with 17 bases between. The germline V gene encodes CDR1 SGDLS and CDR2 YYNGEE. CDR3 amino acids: CASSPTGTERNEQFF. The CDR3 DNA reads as TGTGCCAGCAGCCCAACCGGGACGGAACGCAATGAGCAGTTCTTC.

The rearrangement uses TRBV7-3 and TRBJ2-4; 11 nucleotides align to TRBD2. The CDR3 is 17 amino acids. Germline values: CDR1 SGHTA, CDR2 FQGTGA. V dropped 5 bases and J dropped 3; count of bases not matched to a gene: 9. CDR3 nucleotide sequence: TGTGCCAGCAGCGAAAGTAGCGGGAGGGCGGGCAAAAACATTCAGTACTTC. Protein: CASSESSGRAGKNIQYF.

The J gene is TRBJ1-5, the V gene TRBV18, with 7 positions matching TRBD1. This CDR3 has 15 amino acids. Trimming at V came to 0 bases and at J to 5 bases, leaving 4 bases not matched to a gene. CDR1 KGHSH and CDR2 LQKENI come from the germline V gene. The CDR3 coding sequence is TGTGCCAGCTCACCACCGGGACAGATCGATCAGCCCCAGCATTTT. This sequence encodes CASSPPGQIDQPQHF.

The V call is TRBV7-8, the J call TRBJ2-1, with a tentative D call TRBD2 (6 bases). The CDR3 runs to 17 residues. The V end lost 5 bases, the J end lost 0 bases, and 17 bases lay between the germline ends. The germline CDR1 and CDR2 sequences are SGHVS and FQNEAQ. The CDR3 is CASSQNLAFSSYNEQFF. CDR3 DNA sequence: TGTGCCAGCAGCCAGAATCTAGCGTTCAGCTCCTACAATGAGCAGTTCTTC.

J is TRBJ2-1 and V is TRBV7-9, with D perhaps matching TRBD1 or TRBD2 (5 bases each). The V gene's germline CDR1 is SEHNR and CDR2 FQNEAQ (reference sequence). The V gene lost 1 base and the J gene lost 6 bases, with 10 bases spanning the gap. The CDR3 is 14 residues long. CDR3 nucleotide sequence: TGTGCCAGCAGCTTAGGGGGGAGTGGCAATGAGCAGTTCTTC. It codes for CASSLGGSGNEQFF. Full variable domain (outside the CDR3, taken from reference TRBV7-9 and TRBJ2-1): DTGVSQNPRHKITKRGQNVTFRCDPISEHNRLYWYRQTLGQGPEFLTYFQNEAQLEKSRLLSDRFSAERPKGSFSTLEIQRTEQGDSAMYLCASSLGGSGNEQFFGPGTRLTVL.

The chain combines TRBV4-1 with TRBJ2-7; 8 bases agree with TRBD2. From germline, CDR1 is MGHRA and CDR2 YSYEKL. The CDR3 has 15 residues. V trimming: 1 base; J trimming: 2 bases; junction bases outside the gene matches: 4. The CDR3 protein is CASSQAGGVPYEQYF. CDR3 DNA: TGCGCCAGCAGCCAAGCCGGGGGGGTACCCTACGAGCAGTACTTC.

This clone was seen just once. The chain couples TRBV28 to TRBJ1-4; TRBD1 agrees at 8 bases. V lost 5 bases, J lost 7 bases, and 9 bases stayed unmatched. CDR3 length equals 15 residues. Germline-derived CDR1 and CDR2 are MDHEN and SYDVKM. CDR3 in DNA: TGTGCCAGCAGTACGTCAGGGGGCATTCTTGAAAAACTGTTTTTT. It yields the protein CASSTSGGILEKLFF.